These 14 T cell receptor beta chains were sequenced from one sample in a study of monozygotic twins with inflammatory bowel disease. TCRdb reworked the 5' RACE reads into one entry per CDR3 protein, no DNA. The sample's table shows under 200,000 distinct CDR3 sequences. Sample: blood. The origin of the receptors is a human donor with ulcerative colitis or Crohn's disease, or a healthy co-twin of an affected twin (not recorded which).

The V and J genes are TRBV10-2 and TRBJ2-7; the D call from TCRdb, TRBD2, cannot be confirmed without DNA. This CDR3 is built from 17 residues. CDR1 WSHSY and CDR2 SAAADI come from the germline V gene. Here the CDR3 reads CASSEFPGLAGSYEQYF.

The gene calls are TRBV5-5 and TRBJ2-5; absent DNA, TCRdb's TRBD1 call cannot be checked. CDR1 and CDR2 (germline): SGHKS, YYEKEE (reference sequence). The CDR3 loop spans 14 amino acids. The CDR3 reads CASSPGQSIETQYF.

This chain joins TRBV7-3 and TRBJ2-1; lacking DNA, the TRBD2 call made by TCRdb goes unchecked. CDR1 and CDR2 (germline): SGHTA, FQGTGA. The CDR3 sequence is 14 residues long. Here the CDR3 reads CASTISGAYNEQFF.

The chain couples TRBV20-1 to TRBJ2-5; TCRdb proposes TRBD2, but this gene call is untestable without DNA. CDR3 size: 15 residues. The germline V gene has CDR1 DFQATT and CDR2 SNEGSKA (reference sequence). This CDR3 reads CSASLGASIRETQYF.

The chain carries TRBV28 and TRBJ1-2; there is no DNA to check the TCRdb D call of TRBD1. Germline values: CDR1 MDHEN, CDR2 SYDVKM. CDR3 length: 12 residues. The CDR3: CASSLLQGGYTF.

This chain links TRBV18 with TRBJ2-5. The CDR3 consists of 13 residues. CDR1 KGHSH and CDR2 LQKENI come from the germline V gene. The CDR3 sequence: CASSPLPQETQYF.

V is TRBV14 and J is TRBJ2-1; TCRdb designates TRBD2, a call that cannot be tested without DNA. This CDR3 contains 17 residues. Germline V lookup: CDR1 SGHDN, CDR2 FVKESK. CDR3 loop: CASNEKAGLVVGNEQFF.

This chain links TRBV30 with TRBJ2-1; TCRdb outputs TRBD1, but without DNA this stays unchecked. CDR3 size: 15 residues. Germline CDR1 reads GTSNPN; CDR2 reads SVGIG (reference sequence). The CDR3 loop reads CAWSAGHRSYNEQFF.

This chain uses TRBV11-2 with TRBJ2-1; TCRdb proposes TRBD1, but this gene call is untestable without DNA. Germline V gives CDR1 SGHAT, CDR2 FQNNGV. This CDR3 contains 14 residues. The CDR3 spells CASSSRLAGNEQFF.

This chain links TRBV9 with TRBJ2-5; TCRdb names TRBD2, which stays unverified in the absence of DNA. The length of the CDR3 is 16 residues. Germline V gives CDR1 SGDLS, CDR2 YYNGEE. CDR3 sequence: CASSVGLAGGRETQYF.

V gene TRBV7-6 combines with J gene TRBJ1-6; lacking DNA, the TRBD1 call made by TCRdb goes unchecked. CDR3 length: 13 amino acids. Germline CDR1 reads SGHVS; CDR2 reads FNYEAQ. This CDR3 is CASSPGGGSPLHF.

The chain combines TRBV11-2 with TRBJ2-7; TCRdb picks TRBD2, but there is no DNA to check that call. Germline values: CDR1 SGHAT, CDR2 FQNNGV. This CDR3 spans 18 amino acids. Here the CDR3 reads CASSLGPSGRTSSYEQYF.

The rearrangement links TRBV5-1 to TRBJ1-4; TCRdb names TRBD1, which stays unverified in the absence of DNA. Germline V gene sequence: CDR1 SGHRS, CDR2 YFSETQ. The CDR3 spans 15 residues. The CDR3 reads CASSLGRDPNEKLFF.

This CDR3 reads CASSLETTNTGELFF. This sequence joins TRBV6-4 and TRBJ2-2; TCRdb's D call, TRBD2, is unchecked because there is no DNA. This CDR3 has 15 residues. Germline CDR1 and CDR2: MRHNA and SNTAGT.